This T cell receptor beta chain appears in the sequencing data of a study of blood T cell repertoires in COVID-19. The CDR3 extends over 15 amino acids. CDR1 is SSHAT, CDR2 FNYEAQ, per germline (reference sequence). As for this clone: The junction departs from germline at one end; a sequencing error may be responsible.

Measured with immunoSEQ multiplex PCR; TCRdb has only the in-frame clones, and not every one. This sample has a few hundred thousand clones, with 80% to 90% found just once. The sequenced sample consisted of peripheral blood. The chain has TRBV7-7 and TRBJ2-5, with a weak D call TRBD2 (5 bases). This TCR was sampled from a man aged 25-45 years with acute or convalescent COVID-19. CDR3: CASSPAGPLGETQYF. In nucleotides, the CDR3 is TGTGCTAGCAGCCCTGCGGGTCCTCTCGGGGAGACCCAGTACTTC.